This T cell receptor (beta chain) was sequenced in a study of blood T cell repertoires in COVID-19. Produced via immunoSEQ multiplex PCR; TCRdb's table is partial and in-frame only. The sample has about 440,000 clones, nearly 90% seen once. The V segment lost 5 bases and the J segment 5 bases; nucleotides outside the gene matches: 6. Germline V gene data show CDR1 as SQVTM and CDR2 as ANQGSEA. This CDR3 contains 13 residues. This TCR was sampled from a young woman with acute COVID-19. The sequenced sample was PBMCs or T cells enriched from blood (not recorded which). The chain has TRBV29-1 and TRBJ2-7; 10 bases map to TRBD2. CDR3 protein: CSVFLAGAHEQYF. The CDR3 coding sequence is TGCAGCGTTTTTCTAGCGGGAGCACACGAGCAGTACTTC.